The 11 T cell receptor beta chains below all came from one sample that was sequenced in a study of radiotherapy plus CTLA-4 blockade in lung cancer. The data were produced by immunoSEQ multiplex PCR, yet TCRdb's version contains in-frame clones alone and is incomplete. The data show about 40,000 clones, 65% to 75% seen once. Here the sequenced sample was peripheral blood, taken from a patient treated with radiotherapy plus ipilimumab. Receptors were obtained from a human donor with non-small cell lung cancer who had stable disease on radiotherapy plus ipilimumab.

The chain is built from TRBV15 and TRBJ1-6; the match to TRBD1 covers 7 bases. Germline trimming cut 2 bases from V and 9 bases from J; bases unmatched to any gene: 13. The CDR3 sequence is 17 residues long. CDR1 and CDR2 from the germline V gene are LNHNV and YYDKDF (reference sequence). Here the CDR3 reads CATSRTMGYAGGSPLHF. In DNA, the CDR3 is TGTGCCACCAGCAGAACTATGGGCTATGCAGGGGGTTCACCCCTCCACTTT.

CDR3 nucleotide sequence: TGTGCCAGCAGCTTTGCCGGCCTCGAGGGAAAACTGTTTTTT. Protein: CASSFAGLEGKLFF. The chain is built from TRBV7-9 and TRBJ1-4; D remains ambiguous. CDR3 length: 14 amino acids. Germline V CDR1 and CDR2: SEHNR, FQNEAQ (reference sequence). The germline V and J ends were trimmed by 3 bases and 10 bases, with 15 bases remaining between them.

The chain employs TRBV7-2 and TRBJ2-7; 11 bases agree with TRBD2. The CDR3 runs 15 residues. Losses at the gene ends were 6 bases for V and 7 bases for J; bases not matched to a gene: 11. From germline, CDR1 is SGHTA and CDR2 FQGNSA. For the CDR3, the DNA is TGTGCCAGCAGTCACGGACTAGCGGGCCGCGGAGAGCAGTACTTC. This codes for CASSHGLAGRGEQYF.

The J gene is TRBJ1-1, the V gene TRBV5-1; possibly TRBD1 for D (5 bases). The CDR3 spans 15 residues. Looked up from germline, CDR1 is SGHRS and CDR2 is YFSETQ. V was clipped by 4 bases and J by 11 bases, with 24 bases between them. DNA for the CDR3: TGCGCCAGCAGCCACCTGGCAGGAGGGACGGGGATTGCTTTCTTT. Protein sequence: CASSHLAGGTGIAFF. Using reference TRBV5-1 and TRBJ1-1 for the parts outside the CDR3, the full variable domain is KAGVTQTPRYLIKTRGQQVTLSCSPISGHRSVSWYQQTPGQGLQFLFEYFSETQRNKGNFPGRFSGRQFSNSRSEMNVSTLELGDSALYLCASSHLAGGTGIAFFGQGTRLTVV.

The chain has TRBV10-2 and TRBJ1-2; 8 nucleotides line up with TRBD1. CDR3 length: 13 residues. Germline-derived CDR1 and CDR2 are WSHSY and SAAADI. V shed 5 bases, J shed 8 bases, and the junction held 7 bases outside the gene matches. This chain's CDR3 is CASSNNRDRGYTF. The CDR3 DNA follows: TGCGCCAGCAGTAATAACCGGGACAGGGGCTACACCTTC.

The V gene is TRBV5-1, the J gene TRBJ2-5; maybe TRBD2 (6 bases). This CDR3 is built from 17 residues. CDR1 is SGHRS, CDR2 YFSETQ, per germline. Trimming pared 2 bases from V and 4 bases from J, leaving 21 bases between. The CDR3 DNA reads TGCGCCAGCAGCTTTTCGGTCGGCGCGGGGTCGGGAGAGACCCAGTACTTC. Translated, it gives CASSFSVGAGSGETQYF. The variable domain in full, with the rest retrieved from reference TRBV5-1 and TRBJ2-5, is KAGVTQTPRYLIKTRGQQVTLSCSPISGHRSVSWYQQTPGQGLQFLFEYFSETQRNKGNFPGRFSGRQFSNSRSEMNVSTLELGDSALYLCASSFSVGAGSGETQYFGPGTRLLVL.

V usage is TRBV27 and J usage is TRBJ1-2; D is uncertain. Trimming shortened V by 3 bases and J by 5 bases, and 13 bases separated the two germline ends. The CDR3 consists of 14 residues. In germline, CDR1 is MNHEY, CDR2 SMNVEV (reference sequence). As DNA, the CDR3 is TGTGCCAGCAGTTTCCGTGGCCTTCGTTATGGCTACACCTTC. Its translation: CASSFRGLRYGYTF.

The chain uses TRBV5-1 and TRBJ1-6; a possible D gene is TRBD1 (5 bases). Germline CDR1 reads SGHRS; CDR2 reads YFSETQ. V shed 0 bases and J shed 10 bases, with 8 bases lying between them. CDR3 length: 13 amino acids. The CDR3 loop is CASSLGQGSPLHF. The DNA of the CDR3 is TGCGCCAGCAGCTTGGGGCAGGGCTCACCCCTCCACTTT.

The chain couples TRBV19 to TRBJ1-5, with 9 positions matching TRBD1. This CDR3 spans 14 amino acids. The germline V gene encodes CDR1 LNHDA and CDR2 SQIVND (reference sequence). J gave up 0 bases and V 10 bases, and 4 bases lay outside the gene matches. CDR3 bases: TGTGCCACCCGGACAGGGGCTAGCAATCAGCCCCAGCATTTT. As protein: CATRTGASNQPQHF.

This chain connects TRBV5-4 to TRBJ2-7; 8 positions match TRBD1. V shed 2 bases and J 5 bases; nucleotides not matched to a gene: 9. The CDR3 sequence is 15 residues long. The germline V gene encodes CDR1 SGHNT and CDR2 YYREEE (reference sequence). CDR3 coding DNA: TGTGCCAGCAGCTTCCCGACAGGGGCCGCCCACGAGCAGTACTTC. It translates to CASSFPTGAAHEQYF. Filled out from reference TRBV5-4 and TRBJ2-7, the complete variable domain reads ETGVTQSPTHLIKTRGQQVTLRCSSQSGHNTVSWYQQALGQGPQFIFQYYREEENGRGNFPPRFSGLQFPNYSSELNVNALELDDSALYLCASSFPTGAAHEQYFGPGTRLTVT.

V is TRBV10-3 and J is TRBJ2-3; 9 bases fit TRBD2. This CDR3 is built from 15 residues. Germline V gene data show CDR1 as ENHRY and CDR2 as SYGVKD. V was pared by 6 bases and J by 2 bases, with 6 bases of the junction left unmatched. CDR3 region: CAIRPSGAFTDTQYF. The CDR3 bases are TGTGCCATCAGGCCTAGCGGGGCGTTCACAGATACGCAGTATTTT.